Listed here are 7 T cell receptor beta chains from one sample, sequenced in a study of T-cell reconstitution after alpha-beta-depleted transplantation in children. Unique molecular identifiers were incorporated when the TCRbeta library was constructed. TCRdb reanalysed the PCR reads using MiXCR and keeps one entry per CDR3 protein. The sample lists some 200,000 distinct CDR3 sequences; over 5.5% were seen once. This material consisted of PBMCs from the stem cell graft donor, taken from the stem cell graft. These receptors were taken from a human donor who donated a stem cell graft to a child with Wiskott-Aldrich syndrome.

This clonotype occurred many times. The rearrangement uses TRBV6-5 and TRBJ2-7, with D perhaps TRBD2 (7 bases). Trimming stripped 2 bases from V and 2 bases from J, with 13 bases between. Germline CDR1 is MNHEY and CDR2 is SVGAGI. The CDR3 contains 15 residues. The CDR3 bases are TGTGCCAGCAGTTACGGGGGGGCCATCGCCTACGAGCAGTACTTC. Protein: CASSYGGAIAYEQYF.

This clonotype was seen many times. This rearrangement joins TRBV30 to TRBJ2-7, with 10 nucleotides matching TRBD1. This CDR3 contains 11 residues. Germline V lookup: CDR1 GTSNPN, CDR2 SVGIG (reference sequence). The ends lost 7 bases at V and 8 bases at J; junction bases unmatched: 5. This CDR3 is CASDRGRKQYF. CDR3 DNA: TGTGCCTCGGACAGGGGGAGGAAGCAGTACTTC.

Regarding this clonotype: This may come from a read error, since a much larger clone is one base off. The gene calls are TRBV24-1 and TRBJ2-2, with TRBD2 matching over 14 bases. Germline assignment: CDR1 KGHDR and CDR2 SFDVKD. This CDR3 spans 19 amino acids. This CDR3 reads CATSETIGLAGGHTVELFF. The CDR3 region has the DNA TGTGCCACCAGTGAGACAATTGGACTAGCGGGAGGTCACACCGTGGAGCTGTTTTTT.

In this sample, this clonotype turned up many times. The V gene is TRBV29-1, the J gene TRBJ1-4; 10 nucleotides line up with TRBD1. CDR3 length: 14 amino acids. The germline V gene has CDR1 SQVTM and CDR2 ANQGSEA. J was trimmed by 10 bases and V by 7 bases; bases with no gene match: 12. The CDR3 DNA reads as TGCAGCGCTACAACGGGACAGGGGCCGGGAAAACTGTTTTTT. Protein: CSATTGQGPGKLFF. The entire variable domain, with the rest obtained from reference TRBV29-1 and TRBJ1-4, is as follows: SAVISQKPSRDICQRGTSLTIQCQVDSQVTMMFWYRQQPGQSLTLIATANQGSEATYESGFVIDKFPISRPNLTFSTLTVSNMSPEDSSIYLCSATTGQGPGKLFFGSGTQLSVL.

The rearrangement joins TRBV7-9 to TRBJ1-5, with D possibly matching TRBD1 (5 bases). The CDR3 sequence is 12 residues long. In germline, CDR1 is SEHNR, CDR2 FQNEAQ (reference sequence). Trimming left V 5 bases short and J 6 bases short, with 8 bases between. This CDR3 reads CASSPQGQPQHF. The CDR3 coding sequence is TGTGCCAGCAGCCCTCAGGGTCAGCCCCAGCATTTT.

At least ten counts were recorded for this clonotype. This sequence joins TRBV20-1 and TRBJ2-7, with D perhaps given as TRBD1 or TRBD2 (7 bases each). CDR1 is DFQATT and CDR2 is SNEGSKA in the germline V gene (reference sequence). The ends were cut back, 0 bases at V and 4 bases at J, with 16 bases in the middle. This CDR3 region has 15 residues. The CDR3 DNA reads as TGCAGTGCTAGAGATCCCCAGGGGGGGCGATACGAGCAGTACTTC. Translated: CSARDPQGGRYEQYF.

This clonotype has at least ten counts. The chain carries TRBV28 and TRBJ2-1, with 9 bases aligning to TRBD1. The ends lost 3 bases at V and 7 bases at J; junction bases unmatched: 7. CDR3 size: 15 residues. Germline V gives CDR1 MDHEN, CDR2 SYDVKM. CDR3 loop: CASSFGDREINEQFF. DNA for the CDR3: TGTGCCAGCAGTTTCGGGGACAGGGAAATTAATGAGCAGTTCTTC.